The present entry profiles one TCR beta chain with its context. An immunoSEQ assay, version v3.0, was performed at survey level. Libraries were prepared by immunoSEQ multiplex PCR; TCRdb keeps only in-frame clonotypes and omits some of them. The sample yields tens of thousands of clones, 80% to 95% seen once. This sample is part of a study of long-term antiretroviral therapy in people with HIV. The CDR3 is made up of 15 amino acids. The V end lost 3 bases, the J end lost 3 bases, and 15 bases lay between the germline ends. In germline, CDR1 is MDHEN, CDR2 SYDVKM. The chain carries TRBV28 and TRBJ2-7, with TRBD1 as a possible D gene (5 bases). The receptor was isolated from a man younger than 35 with HIV. The material sequenced was unsorted PBMCs, taken 3.1 years after starting antiretroviral therapy. Here the CDR3 DNA reads TGTGCCAGCAGTTTCGACAGCTCGGGCATCTACGAGCAGTACTTC. It yields the protein CASSFDSSGIYEQYF. Together with reference TRBV28 and TRBJ2-7, the CDR3 gives the full variable domain: DVKVTQSSRYLVKRTGEKVFLECVQDMDHENMFWYRQDPGLGLRLIYFSYDVKMKEKGDIPEGYSVSREKKERFSLILESASTNQTSMYLCASSFDSSGIYEQYFGPGTRLTVT.